These 23 T cell receptor beta chains originate from one sample sequenced in a study of tumor and adjacent non-tumor tissue in lung cancer. Three rounds of nested PCR, following a modified ARM-PCR protocol, produced the TCRbeta library. In TCRdb, the multiplex PCR reads were re-called with MiXCR into one record per CDR3 protein. Of tens of thousands of distinct CDR3 sequences in the sample, over 65% were seen once. No cell sorting was done before RNA was extracted from the tissue. This non-tumor lung sample came from over 3 cm beyond the tumor edge. The source material was distant non-tumor lung tissue. The receptors were sampled from a man in his 70s with non-small cell lung cancer.

As concerns this clonotype: This could be a read error, since a much larger clone is one nucleotide away. The V call is TRBV20-1, the J call TRBJ1-2; no reliable D call. The CDR3 spans 13 residues. The V end was cut by 6 bases, the J end by 1 base, with 12 bases between. The germline V gene has CDR1 DFQATT and CDR2 SNEGSKA (reference sequence). This CDR3 reads CSALDYDNYGYTF. The CDR3 coding sequence is TGCAGTGCATTGGATTATGATAACTATGGCTACACCTTC.

Regarding this clonotype: The junction does not match germline at one end; this may be a read error. This sequence joins TRBV5-6 and TRBJ2-4, with 7 bases identical to TRBD1. The CDR3 totals 17 residues. CDR1 SGHDT and CDR2 YYEEEE come from the germline V gene. CDR3 sequence: CASSVTGTGVVGNIQYF. The DNA of the CDR3 is TGTGCCAGCAGCGTTACCGGAACAGGGGTCGTTGGAAACATTCAGTATTTC. Variable domain in full (rest from reference TRBV5-6 and TRBJ2-4): DAGVTQSPTHLIKTRGQQVTLRCSPKSGHDTVSWYQQALGQGPQFIFQYYEEEERQRGNFPDRFSGHQFPNYSSELNVNALLLGDSALYLCASSVTGTGVVGNIQYFGAGTRLSVL.

In the case of this clonotype: A read error may explain this, as a much larger clone is one base away. This chain joins TRBV12-5 and TRBJ2-5; D is ambiguous. CDR1 LGHNT and CDR2 FRNRAP come from the germline V gene. The CDR3 contains 14 residues. The CDR3 nucleotides read TGTGTTAGTGGTTTGTCCTCCCTGGCAGAGACCCAGTACTTC. Protein: CVSGLSSLAETQYF.

By sample share, this clonotype is medium-sized (0.01 to 0.1%). The rearrangement uses TRBV6-5 and TRBJ2-1; 9 bases map to TRBD2. The CDR3 consists of 14 residues. Looked up from germline, CDR1 is MNHEY and CDR2 is SVGAGI. V trimming: 10 bases; J trimming: 9 bases; junction bases outside the gene matches: 13. For the CDR3, the DNA is TGTGCCACCTCCTCTAGCGGGGCTGGGTTTGAGCAGTTCTTC. It is translated as CATSSSGAGFEQFF.

This clonotype came up once. The CDR3 DNA reads as TGTGCCAGTGACAGGGGGCTAGTCCCGGAGGAAGCTTTCTTT. This codes for CASDRGLVPEEAFF. The rearrangement joins TRBV2 to TRBJ1-1; 10 bases fit TRBD1. J gave up 8 bases and V 9 bases, and 12 bases lay outside the gene matches. In germline, CDR1 is SNHLY, CDR2 FYNNEI. The CDR3 has 14 residues.

With regard to this clonotype: At one end the junction does not follow the germline gene, possibly because of a read error. This chain joins TRBV6-2 or TRBV6-3 and TRBJ1-6; D remains unclear. The CDR3 contains 15 residues. CDR1 MNHEY and CDR2 SVGEGT come from the germline V gene. DNA of the CDR3: TGTACCAGCAGCCCGGCGTGTAAAGAGAATTCACCCCTCCACTTT. As protein: CTSSPACKENSPLHF.

The rearrangement joins TRBV12-3 or TRBV12-4 to TRBJ1-5, with 7 bases fitting TRBD1. The CDR3 is 15 amino acids. J gave up 12 bases and V 4 bases, and 15 bases lay outside the gene matches. DNA of the CDR3: TGTGCCAGCAGTTCCTCAGGGGGTGACAATCATCTCCAGCATTTT. Translated, it gives CASSSSGGDNHLQHF.

This clonotype appeared a single time. The germline gene is not matched at one end of the junction; a read error may be the cause. The rearrangement joins TRBV2 to TRBJ2-3; tentative D call: TRBD1 (5 bases). From germline, CDR1 is SNHLY and CDR2 FYNNEI. The CDR3 extends over 14 amino acids. CDR3 coding DNA: TGTGCCAGCAGTGCGGACATCAGCACAGATACGCATTATTTT. Encoded protein: CASSADISTDTHYF.

A word on this clonotype: The junction and the germline gene differ at one end; a read error may be behind it. In DNA form, the CDR3 reads TGTGCCAGCAGTTTAGATGTCGGTACAAGCTACGGGCAGTACTTC. This encodes CASSLDVGTSYGQYF. The chain combines TRBV11-3 with TRBJ2-7; D is ambiguous. Germline assignment: CDR1 SGHNT and CDR2 YENEEA. This CDR3 has 15 amino acids.

This clonotype showed up just once. This may be a read error: a much more frequent sequence differs by one nucleotide. Because the CDR3 is missing its conserved closing phenylalanine or tryptophan, this is likely a read error. The gene calls are TRBV7-8 and TRBJ2-1; 15 bases align to TRBD2. This CDR3 spans 19 amino acids. Looked up from germline, CDR1 is SGHVS and CDR2 is FQNEAQ. The V gene end was trimmed by 2 bases and the J gene end by 4 bases; junction bases not matched to a gene: 9. The DNA for the CDR3 is TGTGCCAGCAGCTTACCCCCGGGACTAGCGGGAGGAGGGTACAATGAGCAGTTCTTA. Translating it yields CASSLPPGLAGGGYNEQFL.

Details on this clonotype: At one boundary the junction diverges from the germline segment, which might be a read error. The V call is TRBV6-1, the J call TRBJ2-1; D remains unclear. This CDR3 is 16 amino acids long. From germline, CDR1 is MNHNS and CDR2 SASEGT. CDR3 in DNA: TGTGCCAGCAGTGATTACCAATTACGCTCCTACGATGAGCTGTTCTTC. Amino acid sequence: CASSDYQLRSYDELFF.

Details on this clonotype: A much larger clone differs by one base, so this may be a read error. The V call is TRBV5-5, the J call TRBJ2-7, with D tentatively TRBD1 or TRBD2 (5 bases each). This CDR3 has 15 amino acids. V lost 3 bases and J lost 4, with 17 bases in between. Per germline, CDR1 SGHKS and CDR2 YYEKEE (reference sequence). Written as DNA, the CDR3 is TGTGCCAGCAGCTCGGGGCCGGGGTTTCCGTACGAGCAGTACTTC. It translates to CASSSGPGFPYEQYF. Drawing the rest from reference TRBV5-5 and TRBJ2-7, the complete variable domain is DAGVTQSPTHLIKTRGQQVTLRCSPISGHKSVSWYQQVLGQGPQFIFQYYEKEERGRGNFPDRFSARQFPNYSSELNVNALLLGDSALYLCASSSGPGFPYEQYFGPGTRLTVT.

DNA of the CDR3: TGCAGCGTGGAGTTGTGGAGCACCTTCAATGAGCAGTTCTTC. Translated, it gives CSVELWSTFNEQFF. The V gene is TRBV29-1, the J gene TRBJ2-1, with D hard to call. This CDR3 has 14 residues. Trimming shortened V by 6 bases and J by 6 bases, and 18 bases separated the two germline ends. Germline V CDR1 and CDR2: SQVTM, ANQGSEA.

A remark on this clonotype: At one boundary the junction diverges from the germline segment, which might be a read error. This CDR3 reads CTSSSVVRDRTYEQYF. The CDR3 DNA reads as TGTACCAGCAGCTCCGTTGTCCGAGATAGGACCTACGAGCAGTACTTC. The chain carries TRBV5-6 and TRBJ2-7, with D uncertain. Germline V CDR1 and CDR2: SGHDT, YYEEEE. The CDR3 consists of 16 residues.

This clonotype turned up a few times. Likely a read error: the CDR3 ends without its conserved phenylalanine or tryptophan. The CDR3 loop reads CSANRIIDTEAFI. CDR3 DNA sequence: TGCAGTGCTAACAGGATAATTGACACTGAAGCTTTCATT. V gene TRBV20-1 combines with J gene TRBJ1-1; D possibly corresponds to TRBD1 (5 bases). The CDR3 runs to 13 residues. In germline, CDR1 is DFQATT, CDR2 SNEGSKA (reference sequence). Trimming stripped 4 bases from V and 3 bases from J, with 12 bases between.

A note on this clonotype: Germline is not matched at one junction end, which may reflect a read error. The rearrangement links TRBV12-3 or TRBV12-4 to TRBJ2-7, with 8 bases fitting TRBD2. This CDR3 is built from 12 residues. Here the CDR3 DNA reads TGTGCCAACAGTTCGGGAGGGTACGAGCAGTACTTC. Residues: CANSSGGYEQYF.

Comments on this clonotype: A much larger clone differs from this one at a single base, so this may be a read error. The gene calls are TRBV6-5 and TRBJ1-1; 7 bases match TRBD1. CDR3 length equals 13 residues. Germline V CDR1 and CDR2: MNHEY, SVGAGI. CDR3 sequence: CVSSRDRNTEAFF. The CDR3 DNA follows: TGTGTCAGCAGCCGGGACAGGAACACTGAAGCTTTCTTT.

The chain recombines TRBV11-3 with TRBJ2-1; D may be TRBD1 or TRBD2 (5 bases each). Germline V lookup: CDR1 SGHNT, CDR2 YENEEA. This CDR3 region has 16 residues. Trimming took 3 bases from V and 2 from J, leaving 14 bases between them. CDR3 sequence (DNA): TGTGCCAGCAGCTTGGCCACTGGGACGGCCTACAATGAGCAGTTCTTC. Its translation: CASSLATGTAYNEQFF.

In the case of this clonotype: One end of the junction is discordant with germline, which a read error may explain. The chain carries TRBV11-2 and TRBJ2-7, with D maybe TRBD1 (6 bases). CDR1 is SGHAT and CDR2 is FQNNGV in the germline V gene. The CDR3 is 14 residues long. The CDR3 DNA sequence: TGCACCAGCAAATTGGGGACGGGGACATACGAGCAGTACTTC. This gives the protein CTSKLGTGTYEQYF.

As concerns this clonotype: A much bigger clone sits one base away, suggesting this may be a read error. The chain recombines TRBV5-4 with TRBJ1-1; 8 bases align to TRBD1. CDR1 SGHNT and CDR2 YYREEE come from the germline V gene (reference sequence). This CDR3 contains 16 residues. CDR3 bases: TGTGCCAGCTGCTTGGGTTCAGGGGGCCCATTCGCTGAAGCTTTCTTT. Translated, it gives CASCLGSGGPFAEAFF.

This clonotype occurred many times. J is TRBJ2-2 and V is TRBV29-1; 8 bases map to TRBD2. CDR1 SQVTM and CDR2 ANQGSEA come from the germline V gene. The length of the CDR3 is 13 residues. V was pared by 7 bases and J by 7 bases, with 8 bases of the junction left unmatched. CDR3 amino acids: CSAGTSIGGELFF. CDR3 sequence (DNA): TGCAGCGCCGGGACTAGTATAGGCGGGGAGCTGTTTTTT.

Concerning this clonotype itself: The conserved phenylalanine or tryptophan normally closing the CDR3 is absent here, so this likely arose from a read error. J is TRBJ2-3 and V is TRBV28; D perhaps matches TRBD1 (5 bases). The CDR3 runs 14 residues. Trimming stripped 3 bases from V and 12 bases from J, with 19 bases between. CDR1 and CDR2 (germline): MDHEN, SYDVKM. The CDR3 is CASSFLAGTGTQYL. The CDR3 DNA reads TGTGCCAGCAGTTTTTTAGCTGGCACAGGTACACAGTATTTA.

As regards this clonotype: Germline and junction disagree at one end, which may indicate a read error. The chain couples TRBV11-2 to TRBJ1-5, with TRBD1 as a possible D gene (5 bases). CDR1 and CDR2 (germline): SGHAT, FQNNGV. The CDR3 spans 14 residues. The CDR3, as DNA: TGTGCCAACAGCTTAAATGGGGCAAATCAGCCCCAGAATTTT. Its translation is CANSLNGANQPQNF.